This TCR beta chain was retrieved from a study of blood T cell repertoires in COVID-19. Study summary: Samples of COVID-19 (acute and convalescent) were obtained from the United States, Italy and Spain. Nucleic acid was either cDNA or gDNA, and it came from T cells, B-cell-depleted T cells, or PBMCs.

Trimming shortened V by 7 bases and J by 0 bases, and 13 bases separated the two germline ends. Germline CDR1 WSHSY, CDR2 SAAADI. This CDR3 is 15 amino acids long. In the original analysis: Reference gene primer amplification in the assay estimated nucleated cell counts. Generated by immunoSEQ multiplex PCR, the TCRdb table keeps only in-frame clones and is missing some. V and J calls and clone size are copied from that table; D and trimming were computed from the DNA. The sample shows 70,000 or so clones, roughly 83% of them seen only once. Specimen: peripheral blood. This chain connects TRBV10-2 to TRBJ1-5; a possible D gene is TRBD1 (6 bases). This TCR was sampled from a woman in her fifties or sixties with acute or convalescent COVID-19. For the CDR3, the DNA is TGCGCCAGCACTCCCAGACAGGTTAGCAATCAGCCCCAGCATTTT. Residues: CASTPRQVSNQPQHF.